One and the same sample provided the 5 T cell receptor beta chains below, sequenced in a study of blood T cell repertoires in COVID-19. Method: immunoSEQ multiplex PCR; TCRdb's copy keeps in-frame clones and lacks some. Of around 330,000 clones listed, 88% are singletons. The sequenced sample was peripheral blood. The receptors derive from a woman aged 45-60 years with active or convalescent COVID-19.

This clone occurred a few times. The chain is built from TRBV2 and TRBJ1-1, with 9 positions matching TRBD1. This CDR3 has 14 residues. The germline V gene has CDR1 SNHLY and CDR2 FYNNEI. Germline trimming cut 5 bases from V and 7 bases from J; bases unmatched to any gene: 8. This CDR3 is CASSLQGAQDEAFF. CDR3 DNA sequence: TGTGCCAGCAGTCTACAGGGGGCGCAGGATGAAGCTTTCTTT.

This clone was counted only a few times. The rearrangement links TRBV5-1 to TRBJ1-6, with D hard to call. V lost 6 bases to trimming and J lost 0 bases, with 10 bases between them. CDR3 size: 15 residues. Germline V lookup: CDR1 SGHRS, CDR2 YFSETQ. This chain's CDR3 is CASNLWSSYNSPLHF. The CDR3 coding sequence is TGCGCCAGCAACCTCTGGAGCTCCTATAATTCACCCCTCCACTTT.

This chain joins TRBV28 and TRBJ1-2; TRBD1 aligns across 8 bases. With 7 bases clipped from V and 2 bases from J, the junction kept 15 bases outside the gene matches. Germline V gives CDR1 MDHEN, CDR2 SYDVKM. The CDR3 sequence is 17 residues long. CDR3 bases: TGTGCCAGCACCCCCGTGACAGGGGTTCCTGGGAACTATGGCTACACCTTC. Translation: CASTPVTGVPGNYGYTF.

CDR3 protein: CASSLTDNTGELFF. The CDR3 coding sequence is TGTGCCAGCAGCTTGACAGATAACACCGGGGAGCTGTTTTTT. The chain is built from TRBV11-2 and TRBJ2-2; a possible D gene is TRBD1 (5 bases). CDR1 is SGHAT and CDR2 is FQNNGV in the germline V gene. The germline V and J ends were trimmed by 3 bases and 2 bases, with 7 bases remaining between them. The CDR3 length is 14 residues.

The chain couples TRBV19 to TRBJ1-6, with D possibly TRBD1 on 6 matching bases. The germline V and J ends were trimmed by 6 bases and 1 base, with 13 bases remaining between them. Germline values: CDR1 LNHDA, CDR2 SQIVND (reference sequence). CDR3 length: 16 residues. This CDR3 reads CASSQQGGSYNSPLHF. The DNA of the CDR3 is TGTGCCAGTAGCCAACAGGGTGGATCCTATAATTCACCCCTCCACTTT.